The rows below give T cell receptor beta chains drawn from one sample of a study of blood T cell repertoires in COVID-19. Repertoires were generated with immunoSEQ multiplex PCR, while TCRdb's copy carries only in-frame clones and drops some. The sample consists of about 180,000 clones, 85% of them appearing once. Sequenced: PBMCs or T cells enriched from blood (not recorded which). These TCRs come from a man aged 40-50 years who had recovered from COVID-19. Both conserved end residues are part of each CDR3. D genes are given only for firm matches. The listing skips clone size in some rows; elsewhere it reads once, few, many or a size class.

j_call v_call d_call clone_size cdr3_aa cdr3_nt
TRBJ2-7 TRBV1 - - CTSSQLIQGFDYEQYF TGCACCAGCAGCCAATTAATACAGGGTTTCGACTACGAGCAGTACTTC
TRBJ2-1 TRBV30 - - CAWGETLSREQFF TGTGCCTGGGGTGAGACTCTTTCTAGGGAGCAGTTCTTC
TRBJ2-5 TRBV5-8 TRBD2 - CASSQGLAVETQYF TGTGCCAGCAGCCAGGGACTAGCGGTGGAGACCCAGTACTTC
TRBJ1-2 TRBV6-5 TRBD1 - CASSPGAGGDRYTF TGTGCCAGCAGCCCCGGGGCAGGGGGTGATCGCTACACCTTC
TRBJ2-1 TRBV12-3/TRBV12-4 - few CASSFVGDEQFF TGTGCCAGCAGTTTTGTGGGAGATGAGCAGTTCTTC
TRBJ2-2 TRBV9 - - CASSPNRRAFGNTGELFF TGTGCCAGCAGCCCCAATCGGAGGGCATTTGGGAACACCGGGGAGCTGTTTTTT
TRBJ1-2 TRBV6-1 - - CASSEGYSPIYGYTF TGTGCCAGCAGTGAAGGGTACAGTCCTATCTATGGCTACACCTTC
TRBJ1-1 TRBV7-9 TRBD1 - CASSAATGQGNTEAFF TGTGCCAGCAGCGCGGCCACTGGACAGGGGAACACTGAAGCTTTCTTT
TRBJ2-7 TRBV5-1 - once CASRRHSTVDEQYF TGCGCCAGCAGGCGACACTCAACTGTCGACGAGCAGTACTTC
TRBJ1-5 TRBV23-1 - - CASSPSSAGPGVILQNNQPQHF TGCGCCAGCAGCCCATCTTCAGCGGGGCCAGGCGTTATACTACAAAACAATCAGCCCCAGCATTTT
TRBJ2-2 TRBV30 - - CAWSVSRLSNTGELFF TGTGCCTGGAGTGTCTCCAGACTATCGAACACCGGGGAGCTGTTTTTT
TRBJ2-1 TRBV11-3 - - CASSSARTIYNEQFF TGTGCCAGCAGCTCGGCTCGGACTATTTACAATGAGCAGTTCTTC
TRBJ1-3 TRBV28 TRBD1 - CASRTVGQGAGNTIYF TGTGCCAGCAGAACCGTTGGACAGGGTGCTGGAAACACCATATATTTT
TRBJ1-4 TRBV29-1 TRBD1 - CSVPGPGGANEKLFF TGCAGCGTGCCGGGCCCAGGGGGAGCTAATGAAAAACTGTTTTTT
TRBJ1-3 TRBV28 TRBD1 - CASRDSSGNTIYF TGTGCCAGCCGGGACAGCTCTGGAAACACCATATATTTT
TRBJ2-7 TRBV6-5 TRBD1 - CASTGDRAHYEQYF TGTGCCAGCACCGGGGACAGGGCTCACTACGAGCAGTACTTC
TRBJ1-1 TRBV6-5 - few CASRTYLNTEAFF TGTGCCAGCAGGACTTATCTGAACACTGAAGCTTTCTTT
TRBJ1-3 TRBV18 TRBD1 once CASSLGGTGSGNTIYF TGTGCCAGCTCACTTGGCGGGACAGGGTCTGGAAACACCATATATTTT
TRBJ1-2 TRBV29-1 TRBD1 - CSVEGQGARDYGYTF TGCAGCGTTGAAGGTCAGGGGGCGCGGGACTATGGCTACACCTTC
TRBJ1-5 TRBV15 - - CATSREMTVGQPQHF TGTGCCACCAGCAGAGAGATGACAGTCGGTCAGCCCCAGCATTTT
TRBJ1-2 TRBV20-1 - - CSARGGDGYTF TGCAGTGCTAGAGGCGGGGATGGCTACACCTTC
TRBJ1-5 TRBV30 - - CAWSVLRTHGGNSNQPQHF TGTGCCTGGAGTGTCCTCCGGACACACGGTGGAAATAGCAATCAGCCCCAGCATTTT
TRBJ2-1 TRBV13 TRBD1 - CASSGQGIINEQFF TGTGCCAGCTCGGGACAGGGGATAATCAATGAGCAGTTCTTC
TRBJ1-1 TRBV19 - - CASSNGLAFF TGTGCCAGTAGTAATGGCCTCGCTTTCTTT
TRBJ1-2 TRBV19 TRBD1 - CASSPRGQARRYAGYTF TGTGCCAGTAGTCCCAGGGGGCAGGCCAGAAGATACGCTGGCTACACCTTC
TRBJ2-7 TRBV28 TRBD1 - CASTLDRGTYEQYF TGTGCCAGCACCCTAGACAGGGGTACCTACGAGCAGTACTTC
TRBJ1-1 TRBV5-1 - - CASSLGDRKNTEAFF TGCGCCAGCAGCTTAGGTGACAGGAAGAACACTGAAGCTTTCTTT
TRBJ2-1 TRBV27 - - CASSSPGRHNEQFF TGTGCCAGCAGTTCCCCAGGGAGGCACAATGAGCAGTTCTTC
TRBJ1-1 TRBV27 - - CASTETVSNTEAFF TGTGCCAGCACCGAGACAGTTTCGAACACTGAAGCTTTCTTT
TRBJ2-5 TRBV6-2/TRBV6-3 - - CASSRAEQETQYF TGTGCCAGCAGCCGGGCTGAACAAGAGACCCAGTACTTC
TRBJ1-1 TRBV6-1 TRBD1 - CASRQGQWTEAFF TGTGCCAGCAGACAGGGGCAGTGGACTGAAGCTTTCTTT
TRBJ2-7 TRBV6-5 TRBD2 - CASTRAGGFNEQYF TGTGCCAGCACCCGGGCGGGGGGGTTCAACGAGCAGTACTTC
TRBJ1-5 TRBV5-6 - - CASSLDRAEPQHF TGTGCCAGCAGCTTGGACAGGGCCGAGCCCCAGCATTTT
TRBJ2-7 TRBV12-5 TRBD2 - CASGLDVSGTPYEQYF TGTGCTAGTGGTTTAGATGTTAGCGGGACGCCCTACGAGCAGTACTTC
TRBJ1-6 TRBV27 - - CASSSTDHNSPLHF TGTGCCAGCAGTTCGACAGACCATAATTCACCCCTCCACTTT
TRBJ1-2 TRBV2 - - CASSSPGYGYTF TGTGCCAGCAGTAGTCCGGGCTATGGCTACACCTTC
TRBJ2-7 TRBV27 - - CASSLYSGVEQYF TGTGCCAGCAGTTTATATTCAGGGGTCGAGCAGTACTTC
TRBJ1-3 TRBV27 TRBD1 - CASSFSGTGYGNTIYF TGTGCCAGCAGTTTCTCCGGGACAGGGTACGGAAACACCATATATTTT
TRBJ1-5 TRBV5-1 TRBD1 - CASSLEAGGGNQPQHF TGCGCCAGCAGCTTGGAGGCAGGGGGAGGCAATCAGCCCCAGCATTTT
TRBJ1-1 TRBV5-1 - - CASVLQGGNEAFF TGCGCCAGCGTTCTCCAGGGAGGCAATGAAGCTTTCTTT